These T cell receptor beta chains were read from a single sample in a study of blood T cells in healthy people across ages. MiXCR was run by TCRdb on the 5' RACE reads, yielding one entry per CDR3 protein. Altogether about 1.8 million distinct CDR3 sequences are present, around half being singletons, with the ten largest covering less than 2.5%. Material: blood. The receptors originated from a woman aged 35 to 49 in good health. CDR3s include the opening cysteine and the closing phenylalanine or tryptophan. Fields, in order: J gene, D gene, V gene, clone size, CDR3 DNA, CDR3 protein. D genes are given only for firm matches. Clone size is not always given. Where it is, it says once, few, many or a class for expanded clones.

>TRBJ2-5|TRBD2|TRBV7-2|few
TGTGCCAGCAGGACCGCACGGCGGGGGACCCAAGAGACCCAGTACTTC
CASRTARRGTQETQYF
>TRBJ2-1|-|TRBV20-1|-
TGCAGTGCTAGCACAGGGACCTATGAGCAGTTCTTC
CSASTGTYEQFF
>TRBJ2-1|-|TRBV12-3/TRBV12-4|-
TGTGCCAGCACCGGAAGGGACGAGCAGTTCTTC
CASTGRDEQFF
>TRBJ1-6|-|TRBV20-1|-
TGCAGTGCCGATGGGAGGGGAGCCGTCCTAGGGAATTCACCCCTCCACTTT
CSADGRGAVLGNSPLHF
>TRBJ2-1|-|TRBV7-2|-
TGTGCCAGCAGACCGGGGGCCAGAGATCTCTACAATGAGCAGTTCTTC
CASRPGARDLYNEQFF
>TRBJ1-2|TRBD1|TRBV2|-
TGTGCCAGCAGCCGGGACAGGGGAGAGGGCTACACCTTC
CASSRDRGEGYTF
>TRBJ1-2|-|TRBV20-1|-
TGCAGTGTTACGACAAGTGGAGACTATGGCTACACCTTC
CSVTTSGDYGYTF
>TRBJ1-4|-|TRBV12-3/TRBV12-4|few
TGTGCCAGCGGGGGGAATACAGGGCCGAATGAAAAACTGTTTTTT
CASGGNTGPNEKLFF
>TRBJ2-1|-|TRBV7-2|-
TGTGCCAGCAGCTTTTTCGGCCCCAATGAGCAGTTCTTC
CASSFFGPNEQFF
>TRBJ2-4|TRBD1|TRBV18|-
TGTGCCAGCGCACAGGGGCTGAGTGACATTCAGTACTTC
CASAQGLSDIQYF
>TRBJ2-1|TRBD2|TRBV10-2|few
TGCGCCAGCAACGCCCCGGGGACTAGCGGGAACAATGAGCAGTTCTTC
CASNAPGTSGNNEQFF
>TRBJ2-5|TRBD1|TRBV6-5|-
TGTGCCAGCAGTTCCTATCGGACAGGGGGCCAAGAGACCCAGTACTTC
CASSSYRTGGQETQYF
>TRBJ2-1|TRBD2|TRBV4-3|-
TGCGCCAGCAGCCAAACAGGACTAGCGGGGGGGCCAGGGTACAATGAGCAGTTCTTC
CASSQTGLAGGPGYNEQFF
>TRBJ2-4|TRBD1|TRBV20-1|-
TGCAGTGCTAGGCCTGACAGGGATGTCCAAAACATTCAGTACTTC
CSARPDRDVQNIQYF
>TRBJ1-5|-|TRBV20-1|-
TGCAGTGCTAGATCTCCGGGACGGCGCGATCAGCCCCAGCATTTT
CSARSPGRRDQPQHF
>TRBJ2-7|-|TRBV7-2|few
TGTGCCAGCAGCCCTAAAGACGAGCAGTACTTC
CASSPKDEQYF
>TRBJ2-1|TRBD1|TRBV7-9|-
TGTGCCAGCAGCTTACGGGCAGGACAGGGACTCTGGAATGAGCAGTTCTTC
CASSLRAGQGLWNEQFF
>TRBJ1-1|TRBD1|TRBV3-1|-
TGTGCCAGCAGCCAAGGGGACAGAATGAACACTGAAGCTTTCTTT
CASSQGDRMNTEAFF
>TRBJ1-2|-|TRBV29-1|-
TGCAGCGTGGAGGCGACGACAGAGGCTAACTATGGCTACACCTTC
CSVEATTEANYGYTF
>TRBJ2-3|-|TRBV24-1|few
TGTGCCACCAGTGGTGCGGGCAGCACAGATACGCAGTATTTT
CATSGAGSTDTQYF
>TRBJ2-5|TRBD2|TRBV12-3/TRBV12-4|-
TGTGCCAGCAGTCTACAACTAGCGGAACTTGCAGAGACCCAGTACTTC
CASSLQLAELAETQYF
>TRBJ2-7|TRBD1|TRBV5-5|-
TGTGCCAGCAGCCTGTGGACAGGGCCCTACGAGCAGTACTTC
CASSLWTGPYEQYF
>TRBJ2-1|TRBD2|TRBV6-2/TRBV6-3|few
TGTGCCAGCAGTTACCCGGGACTAGCGGGGGGGCATGAGCAGTTCTTC
CASSYPGLAGGHEQFF
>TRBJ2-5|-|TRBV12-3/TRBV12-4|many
TGTGCCAGCAGTGATGGACCGCAAGAGACCCAGTACTTC
CASSDGPQETQYF
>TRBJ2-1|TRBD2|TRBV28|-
TGTGCCAGCAGGGGGGGGGTTTCGCTCAATGAGCAGTTCTTC
CASRGGVSLNEQFF
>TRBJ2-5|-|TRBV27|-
TGTGCCAGTGGGTGGGGGGTTGGGCAACAAGAGACCCAGTACTTC
CASGWGVGQQETQYF
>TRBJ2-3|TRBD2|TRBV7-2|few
TGTGCCAGCAGCCTGGAGCGGGGGTACACAGATACGCAGTATTTT
CASSLERGYTDTQYF
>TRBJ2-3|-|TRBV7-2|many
TGTGCCAGCAGCTTAGGGTCTAGTCCTGATACGCAGTATTTT
CASSLGSSPDTQYF
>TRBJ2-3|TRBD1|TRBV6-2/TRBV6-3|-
TGTGCCAGCCGAACTACTGGGACAGACCCCACAGATACGCAGTATTTT
CASRTTGTDPTDTQYF
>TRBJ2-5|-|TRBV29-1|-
TGCAGCGTTGTCCTGCTGGGGCAGCGGGAGACCCAGTACTTC
CSVVLLGQRETQYF
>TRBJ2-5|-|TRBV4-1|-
TGCGCCAGCAGCCAAGAGATGCCATGGGTAGAGACCCAGTACTTC
CASSQEMPWVETQYF
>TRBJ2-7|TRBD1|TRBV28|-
TGTGCCAGCAGCGCCGTTGAGACAGGGTCACACGAGCAGTACTTC
CASSAVETGSHEQYF
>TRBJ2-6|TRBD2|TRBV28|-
TGTGCCAGCAGGTTCCGGGGGGGCAACTCTGGGGCCAACGTCCTGACTTTC
CASRFRGGNSGANVLTF
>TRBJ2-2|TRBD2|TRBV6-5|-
TGTGCCAGCAGTGGAGGGACTATCAGGTCCGGGGAGCTGTTTTTT
CASSGGTIRSGELFF
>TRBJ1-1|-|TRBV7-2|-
TGTGCCAGCAGCTTAGGTATGCGGGGAGCTTTCTTT
CASSLGMRGAFF
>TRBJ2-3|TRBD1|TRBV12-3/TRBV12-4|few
TGTGCCAGCAGTTTAGCGCAGGGGGCCGCCAAGGATACGCAGTATTTT
CASSLAQGAAKDTQYF
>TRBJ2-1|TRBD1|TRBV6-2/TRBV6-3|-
TGTGCCAGCAGGCCCACCGGGACAGGGAACAATGAGCAGTTCTTC
CASRPTGTGNNEQFF
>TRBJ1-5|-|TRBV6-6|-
TGTGCCAGCAGTTACAGGACAGCCCTTAATCAGCCCCAGCATTTT
CASSYRTALNQPQHF
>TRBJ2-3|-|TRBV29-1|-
TGCAGCGTTGAAGCTGCGGTAACGGATACGCAGTATTTT
CSVEAAVTDTQYF
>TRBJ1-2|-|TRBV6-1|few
TGTGCCAGTATACTTAACTATGGCTACACCTTC
CASILNYGYTF
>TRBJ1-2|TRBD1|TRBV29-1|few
TGCAGCGTTGAGAGAGGACAGGTTGCAGGCTACACCTTC
CSVERGQVAGYTF